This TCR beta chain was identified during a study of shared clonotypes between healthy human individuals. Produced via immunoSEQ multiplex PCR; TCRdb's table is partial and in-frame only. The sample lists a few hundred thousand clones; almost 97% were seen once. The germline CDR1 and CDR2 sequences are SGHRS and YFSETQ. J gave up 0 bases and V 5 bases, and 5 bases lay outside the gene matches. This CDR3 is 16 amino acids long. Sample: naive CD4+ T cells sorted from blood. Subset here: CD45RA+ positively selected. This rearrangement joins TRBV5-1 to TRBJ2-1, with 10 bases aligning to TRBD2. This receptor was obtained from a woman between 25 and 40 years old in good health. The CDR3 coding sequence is TGCGCCAGCAGTTTTGGACTAGCGGACTCCTACAATGAGCAGTTCTTC. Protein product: CASSFGLADSYNEQFF.